These 32 T cell receptor beta chains were all obtained from the same sample, sequenced in a study of metastatic and nonmetastatic thyroid tumors. Thyroid surgery took place with no prior treatment in any patient. TCRdb reanalyzed the PCR reads via MiXCR. This table holds 6,000 or so clones, about a sixth found once. Sequencing was done on a sample of tumor tissue. Every receptor here comes from a male donor with papillary thyroid cancer or a benign thyroid nodule (not recorded which). Some clones in this sample may be carry-over from other donors' samples.

There are a few counts of this clone. J is TRBJ2-3 and V is TRBV12-3 or TRBV12-4, with 13 bases that match TRBD2. V was clipped by 5 bases and J by 3 bases; unmatched bases: 2. This CDR3 contains 15 residues. CDR3 in DNA: TGTGCCAGCAGTCGACTAGCGGGAGGAACAGATACGCAGTATTTT. Its protein is CASSRLAGGTDTQYF.

The sample holds many counts of this clone. The chain has TRBV4-3 and TRBJ1-2; D unclear. V lost 2 bases and J 3 bases, leaving 10 bases between the germline ends. Germline lookup yields CDR1 LGHNA and CDR2 YSLEER. The CDR3 has 14 amino acids. CDR3 DNA: TGCGCCAGCAGCCAAAATTTCGGGGACTATGGCTACACCTTC. Translating it yields CASSQNFGDYGYTF.

In its sample, this clone is medium-sized. The V and J genes are TRBV19 and TRBJ2-1, with 7 bases fitting TRBD2. Germline V gene data show CDR1 as LNHDA and CDR2 as SQIVND (reference sequence). Germline trimming cut 5 bases from V and 9 bases from J; bases unmatched to any gene: 7. The CDR3 contains 13 residues. CDR3 coding DNA: TGTGCCAGTAGTCCCAGAGCGGGAATTGAGCAGTTCTTC. It is translated as CASSPRAGIEQFF. Combining the CDR3 with reference TRBV19 and TRBJ2-1 gives the whole variable domain DGGITQSPKYLFRKEGQNVTLSCEQNLNHDAMYWYRQDPGQGLRLIYYSQIVNDFQKGDIAEGYSVSREKKESFPLTVTSAQKNPTAFYLCASSPRAGIEQFFGPGTRLTVL.

This clone was detected a few times. V and J are TRBV12-3 or TRBV12-4 and TRBJ2-5, with no clear D. V lost 6 bases, J lost 4 bases, and 15 bases lay in between. The CDR3 is 14 residues long. The chain's CDR3 is CASSPGPRLETQYF. The CDR3, as DNA: TGTGCCAGCAGCCCCGGACCTCGGTTAGAGACCCAGTACTTC.

This chain joins TRBV7-2 and TRBJ1-5; no clear D gene. CDR3 length: 14 amino acids. Trimming pared 1 base from V and 5 bases from J, leaving 9 bases between. Looked up from germline, CDR1 is SGHTA and CDR2 is FQGNSA. Here the CDR3 DNA reads TGTGCCAGCAGCTTAGTTTTCGGCTATCAGCCCCAGCATTTT. Its translation is CASSLVFGYQPQHF.

In its sample, this clone was seen many times. The chain links TRBV30 to TRBJ2-7; D call uncertain. V lost 2 bases and J 0 bases, leaving 14 bases between the germline ends. There are 15 residues in the CDR3. The germline CDR1 and CDR2 sequences are GTSNPN and SVGIG (reference sequence). The CDR3 DNA sequence: TGTGCCTGGAGTCTGAATAGGTTCAGCTCCTACGAGCAGTACTTC. Translating it yields CAWSLNRFSSYEQYF.

The table lists this clone with a few counts. J is TRBJ2-2 and V is TRBV28; no definite D call. The CDR3 is made up of 13 amino acids. CDR1 and CDR2 from the germline V gene are MDHEN and SYDVKM. V lost 1 base to trimming and J lost 7 bases, with 7 bases between them. CDR3: CASSLSRNGELFF. CDR3 nucleotide sequence: TGTGCCAGCAGTTTATCACGGAACGGGGAGCTGTTTTTT.

The chain carries TRBV19 and TRBJ2-2, with 7 positions matching TRBD1. CDR3 size: 16 residues. The germline CDR1 and CDR2 sequences are LNHDA and SQIVND (reference sequence). The CDR3 sequence: CEGSIAGGVGTGELFF. For the CDR3, the DNA is TGTGAAGGTAGTATAGCAGGGGGAGTTGGCACCGGGGAGCTGTTTTTT.

Relative to its sample, this clone is medium-sized (0.01 to 0.1%). The chain carries TRBV6-7 and TRBJ2-7; unclear D gene. TRBV6-7 is marked as an open reading frame, function uncertain. Trimming took off 5 bases at V and 3 bases at J, with 8 bases between the two ends. The length of the CDR3 is 12 residues. CDR3 sequence reads: CASSPFCYEQYF. CDR3 bases: TGTGCCAGCAGTCCCTTTTGCTACGAGCAGTACTTC.

In its sample, this clone ranks as medium-sized. The DNA of the CDR3 is TGTGCCAGCAGTGACGGAGCCAGACCCTATGGCTACACCTTC. Protein: CASSDGARPYGYTF. The V and J genes are TRBV2 and TRBJ1-2, with D unclear. Trimming shortened V by 3 bases and J by 4 bases, and 12 bases separated the two germline ends. This CDR3 region has 14 residues. Per germline, CDR1 SNHLY and CDR2 FYNNEI.

This clone was recorded many times. The gene calls are TRBV4-3 and TRBJ2-1; D is ambiguous. The CDR3 spans 15 residues. Trimming removed 0 bases at V and 2 bases at J, with 8 bases between. Germline CDR1 reads LGHNA; CDR2 reads YSLEER. This CDR3 is CASSQDIGTYNEQFF. DNA of the CDR3: TGCGCCAGCAGCCAAGATATCGGCACCTACAATGAGCAGTTCTTC.

This clone was picked up many times. Given a much more abundant clone one base away, this may be a read error. This rearrangement joins TRBV20-1 to TRBJ2-1; weak D call: TRBD1 (6 bases). Trimming took off 3 bases at V and 5 bases at J, with 8 bases between the two ends. The CDR3 covers 12 residues. CDR1 DFQATT and CDR2 SNEGSKA come from the germline V gene (reference sequence). CDR3 region: CSASWGHNEQFF. As DNA, the CDR3 is TGCAGTGCTAGTTGGGGGCACAATGAGCAGTTCTTC.

The J gene is TRBJ2-3, the V gene TRBV6-2 or TRBV6-3, with D perhaps matching TRBD1 (6 bases). Germline lookup yields CDR1 MNHEY and CDR2 SVGEGT. Trimming shortened V by 2 bases and J by 6 bases, and 18 bases separated the two germline ends. This CDR3 has 16 residues. The CDR3 spells CASSYPRGRGADTQYF. CDR3 bases: TGTGCCAGCAGTTACCCCCGAGGCAGGGGTGCGGATACGCAGTATTTT.

This clone was counted ten times or more. The chain links TRBV7-8 to TRBJ2-1; D may match TRBD1 or TRBD2 (5 bases each). V was trimmed by 0 bases and J by 6 bases, leaving 24 bases between them. Germline assignment: CDR1 SGHVS and CDR2 FQNEAQ. This CDR3 is 19 amino acids long. CDR3 DNA: TGTGCCAGCAGCTTAGCTCTGGTCTCGGACAAGGGGACCCTCAATGAGCAGTTCTTC. Translating gives CASSLALVSDKGTLNEQFF. Full variable domain (rest looked up from reference TRBV7-8 and TRBJ2-1): GAGVSQSPRYKVAKRGQDVALRCDPISGHVSLFWYQQALGQGPEFLTYFQNEAQLDKSGLPSDRFFAERPEGSVSTLKIQRTQQEDSAVYLCASSLALVSDKGTLNEQFFGPGTRLTVL.

This clone has ten or more counts. V is TRBV7-2 and J is TRBJ2-5; either TRBD1 or TRBD2 may supply D (6 bases each). The CDR3 loop spans 14 amino acids. The V end lost 3 bases, the J end lost 9 bases, and 17 bases lay between the germline ends. Per the germline V gene, CDR1 is SGHTA and CDR2 is FQGNSA. CDR3 coding DNA: TGTGCCAGCAGCTTGATGGGGGGCGCGAAGGCCCAGTACTTC. Protein: CASSLMGGAKAQYF. The full variable domain, its missing parts supplied by reference TRBV7-2 and TRBJ2-5, is GAGVSQSPSNKVTEKGKDVELRCDPISGHTALYWYRQSLGQGLEFLIYFQGNSAPDKSGLPSDRFSAERTGGSVSTLTIQRTQQEDSAVYLCASSLMGGAKAQYFGPGTRLLVL.

This chain connects TRBV12-3 or TRBV12-4 to TRBJ2-7; 8 nucleotides agree with TRBD2. V shed 5 bases and J 3 bases; nucleotides not matched to a gene: 9. The CDR3 has 15 amino acids. The CDR3 protein is CASSRGAGASYEQYF. The CDR3 coding sequence is TGTGCCAGCAGTCGCGGAGCGGGAGCTAGCTACGAGCAGTACTTC.

The gene calls are TRBV9 and TRBJ2-3; no clear D gene. The CDR3 length is 14 residues. Germline V CDR1 and CDR2: SGDLS, YYNGEE. Trimming shortened V by 0 bases and J by 6 bases, and 11 bases separated the two germline ends. In nucleotides, the CDR3 is TGTGCCAGCAGCGTAGGGATAGCCGCGGATACGCAGTATTTT. This sequence encodes CASSVGIAADTQYF.

This chain joins TRBV6-5 and TRBJ2-7; 7 nucleotides line up with TRBD2. In germline, CDR1 is MNHEY, CDR2 SVGAGI. This CDR3 is built from 18 residues. The trim removed 5 bases at V and 3 bases at J, leaving 19 bases unmatched. CDR3 sequence reads: CASSQTTFGGRAHYEQYF. The DNA for the CDR3 is TGTGCCAGCAGTCAGACAACCTTCGGCGGGAGAGCACACTACGAGCAGTACTTC.

This clone was recorded a few times. This chain uses TRBV28 with TRBJ1-2; 10 bases map to TRBD1. J was trimmed by 7 bases and V by 5 bases; bases with no gene match: 7. The germline CDR1 and CDR2 sequences are MDHEN and SYDVKM. This CDR3 comprises 14 residues. CDR3 in amino acids: CASSRDRGIGGYTF. CDR3 in DNA: TGTGCCAGCAGTAGGGACAGGGGAATCGGTGGCTACACCTTC.

In its sample, this clone was seen many times. The J gene is TRBJ2-5, the V gene TRBV5-1; maybe TRBD2 (6 bases). The CDR3 has 12 residues. The germline gives CDR1 SGHRS, CDR2 YFSETQ. V lost 5 bases and J lost 4, with 9 bases in between. Here the CDR3 DNA reads TGCGCCAGCAGGGAGGGGATAGAGACCCAGTACTTC. The encoded protein is CASREGIETQYF.

This clone was seen more than once but under ten times. This specimen includes other DNA sequences encoding the same CDR3. The gene calls are TRBV27 and TRBJ1-5; perhaps TRBD1 as D (5 bases). The CDR3 has 14 residues. CDR1 is MNHEY, CDR2 SMNVEV, per germline (reference sequence). V was pared by 2 bases and J by 6 bases, with 11 bases between. Here the CDR3 DNA reads TGTGCCAGCAGTTTAAAGTCAGGGACTCAGCCCCAGCATTTT. Translated, it gives CASSLKSGTQPQHF.

This clone was counted many times. In the same sample, other DNA sequences code for this CDR3. CDR3 bases: TGTGCCAGCAGCCAAGGATTAACAGGGGCCGGGGAGCTGTTTTTT. Protein: CASSQGLTGAGELFF. The chain uses TRBV3-1 and TRBJ2-2; 7 positions agree with TRBD1. This CDR3 is built from 15 residues. Germline V gene data show CDR1 as LGHDT and CDR2 as YNNKEL (reference sequence). The V segment lost 1 base and the J segment 6 bases; nucleotides outside the gene matches: 5.

This clone is medium-sized. The chain employs TRBV6-1 and TRBJ2-3, with 8 positions matching TRBD1. Germline CDR1 is MNHNS and CDR2 is SASEGT. With 6 bases clipped from V and 0 bases from J, the junction kept 5 bases outside the gene matches. The CDR3 covers 15 residues. The CDR3 DNA reads TGTGCCAGCAGCAGACAGGGGACGAGCACAGATACGCAGTATTTT. Its translation is CASSRQGTSTDTQYF.

This clone qualifies as medium-sized (0.01 to 0.1%). The J gene is TRBJ2-7, the V gene TRBV20-1; D call uncertain. The V end was cut by 4 bases, the J end by 9 bases, with 13 bases between. This CDR3 comprises 11 residues. Germline V gives CDR1 DFQATT, CDR2 SNEGSKA (reference sequence). The CDR3 DNA follows: TGCAGTGCTACGTTAGCCCCGCGGCAGTACTTC. The encoded protein is CSATLAPRQYF.

This clone was observed a few times. The chain combines TRBV6-4 with TRBJ2-3, with D possibly TRBD2 on 6 matching bases. V was cut by 5 bases and J by 3 bases, with 9 bases left in between. The CDR3 loop spans 13 amino acids. Germline V lookup: CDR1 MRHNA, CDR2 SNTAGT. The CDR3 here is CASSSGDTDTQYF. The CDR3 DNA is TGTGCCAGCAGTTCGGGAGATACAGATACGCAGTATTTT.

This clone was counted a single time. The chain recombines TRBV7-9 with TRBJ2-2, with TRBD1 matching 7 bases. The CDR3 loop spans 15 amino acids. Germline V CDR1 and CDR2: SEHNR, FQNEAQ (reference sequence). V dropped 10 bases and J dropped 7; count of bases not matched to a gene: 15. CDR3: CAISLLDRADGELFF. CDR3 bases: TGTGCCATTAGCTTACTCGACAGGGCGGACGGGGAGCTGTTTTTT.

The chain has TRBV28 and TRBJ1-2; D perhaps matches TRBD1 (5 bases). Trimming removed 3 bases at V and 6 bases at J, with 8 bases between. CDR3 length equals 12 residues. Germline lookup yields CDR1 MDHEN and CDR2 SYDVKM. DNA for the CDR3: TGTGCCAGCAGTTTTGGGGGGGATGGCTACACCTTC. Amino acid sequence: CASSFGGDGYTF.

This clone has ten or more counts. V gene TRBV29-1 combines with J gene TRBJ2-3; a possible D gene is TRBD1 (5 bases). This CDR3 contains 13 residues. Germline lookup yields CDR1 SQVTM and CDR2 ANQGSEA. The V gene lost 4 bases and the J gene lost 4 bases, with 12 bases spanning the gap. CDR3 protein: CSVAGRVSDTQYF. CDR3 sequence (DNA): TGCAGCGTTGCGGGCAGGGTTTCAGATACGCAGTATTTT.

The chain has TRBV3-1 and TRBJ2-4; D tentatively reads TRBD1 or TRBD2 (6 bases each). Germline V lookup: CDR1 LGHDT, CDR2 YNNKEL (reference sequence). Trimming stripped 0 bases from V and 0 bases from J, with 12 bases between. The length of the CDR3 is 17 residues. The CDR3 loop reads CASSQEGGGIAKNIQYF. The CDR3 DNA is TGTGCCAGCAGCCAAGAGGGGGGCGGGATAGCCAAAAACATTCAGTACTTC.

The sample holds many counts of this clone. The chain couples TRBV4-1 to TRBJ2-7, with D possibly TRBD2 on 6 matching bases. This CDR3 comprises 16 residues. Germline V gene sequence: CDR1 MGHRA, CDR2 YSYEKL. The V end was cut by 1 base, the J end by 0 bases, with 13 bases between. The CDR3 sequence: CASSQGIRDSSYEQYF. The CDR3 DNA sequence: TGCGCCAGCAGCCAAGGGATTCGGGACTCCTCCTACGAGCAGTACTTC.

By proportion, this clone is medium-sized (0.01 to 0.1%). The chain has TRBV19 and TRBJ1-5, with D unclear. Germline V gene sequence: CDR1 LNHDA, CDR2 SQIVND (reference sequence). The V end lost 4 bases, the J end lost 4 bases, and 5 bases lay between the germline ends. This CDR3 is built from 12 residues. The CDR3 DNA is TGTGCCAGTAGTACCAAAAATCAGCCCCAGCATTTT. Its protein is CASSTKNQPQHF.

The chain couples TRBV7-9 to TRBJ1-5; the D gene is possibly TRBD1 (6 bases). Trimming pared 0 bases from V and 7 bases from J, leaving 13 bases between. The CDR3 has 15 residues. Germline lookup yields CDR1 SEHNR and CDR2 FQNEAQ (reference sequence). CDR3 loop: CASSLAGGGVQPQHF. In DNA, the CDR3 is TGTGCCAGCAGCTTAGCGGGGGGCGGCGTACAGCCCCAGCATTTT. Full variable domain (outside the CDR3, taken from reference TRBV7-9 and TRBJ1-5): DTGVSQNPRHKITKRGQNVTFRCDPISEHNRLYWYRQTLGQGPEFLTYFQNEAQLEKSRLLSDRFSAERPKGSFSTLEIQRTEQGDSAMYLCASSLAGGGVQPQHFGDGTRLSIL.